Each of the 9 T cell receptor beta chains below was sequenced from the same sample in a study of technical replicates of blood from a handful of donors. Clones were read by immunoSEQ multiplex PCR, and TCRdb kept only the in-frame ones, dropping some. Seen here are some 87,000 clones, 97% observed once, and the top ten hold 0.15% to 0.2%. Source material: T cells isolated from PBMCs. All receptors derive from a human donor in good health.

The gene calls are TRBV15 and TRBJ1-6, with a possible D match to TRBD1 (6 bases). V dropped 9 bases and J dropped 5 bases, with 17 bases sitting between them. The CDR3 is 15 residues long. The germline V gene has CDR1 LNHNV and CDR2 YYDKDF (reference sequence). The CDR3 DNA sequence: TGTGCCACTCGGGACAACGGTCGCGATAATTCACCCCTCCACTTT. The encoded protein is CATRDNGRDNSPLHF.

This chain uses TRBV6-5 with TRBJ2-3, with D unresolved. The V end lost 2 bases, the J end lost 0 bases, and 12 bases lay between the germline ends. The CDR3 totals 16 residues. CDR1 and CDR2 from the germline V gene are MNHEY and SVGAGI. The CDR3 region has the DNA TGTGCCAGCAGTTACGGTAGCAGCTTTAGCACAGATACGCAGTATTTT. This gives the protein CASSYGSSFSTDTQYF.

This sequence joins TRBV2 and TRBJ2-2; TRBD1 matches at 8 bases. This CDR3 region has 13 residues. Looked up from germline, CDR1 is SNHLY and CDR2 is FYNNEI. V trimming: 4 bases; J trimming: 8 bases; junction bases outside the gene matches: 3. This chain's CDR3 is CASSGTGRGELFF. The CDR3 coding sequence is TGTGCCAGCAGTGGGACAGGGAGGGGGGAGCTGTTTTTT.

The rearrangement uses TRBV2 and TRBJ1-5; possible D gene TRBD1, 5 bases. The V gene lost 8 bases and the J gene lost 5 bases, with 10 bases spanning the gap. In germline, CDR1 is SNHLY, CDR2 FYNNEI. CDR3 length: 12 residues. As DNA, the CDR3 is TGTGCCAGCGGCAGGGTGGATCAGCCCCAGCATTTT. As protein: CASGRVDQPQHF.

Remarks on this clone: The sample contains more than one DNA sequence encoding this CDR3. This sequence joins TRBV20-1 and TRBJ2-3, with D uncertain. Per the germline V gene, CDR1 is DFQATT and CDR2 is SNEGSKA (reference sequence). The CDR3 runs to 11 residues. V gave up 2 bases and J gave up 4 bases, with 4 bases separating them. The CDR3: CSARRADTQYF. The DNA for the CDR3 is TGCAGTGCTAGACGCGCAGATACGCAGTATTTT.

The chain combines TRBV7-9 with TRBJ2-1; a weak D match, TRBD2 (6 bases). The ends were cut back, 5 bases at V and 15 bases at J, with 17 bases in the middle. The CDR3 has 12 residues. Germline V gives CDR1 SEHNR, CDR2 FQNEAQ (reference sequence). As DNA, the CDR3 is TGTGCCAGCAGCCAGCAACCGGGACTTCTGTTCTTC. Translated: CASSQQPGLLFF.

The chain employs TRBV25-1 and TRBJ2-7; 10 bases fit TRBD1. The CDR3 runs to 15 residues. The V gene end was trimmed by 8 bases and the J gene end by 3 bases; junction bases not matched to a gene: 10. Germline values: CDR1 MGHDK, CDR2 SYGVNS. CDR3 residues: CASQLRTGGNYEQYF. The CDR3 nucleotides are TGTGCCAGCCAGCTACGGACAGGGGGAAACTACGAGCAGTACTTC.

The chain links TRBV6-1 to TRBJ2-7; D ambiguous. The CDR3 is 15 residues long. Trimming cost V 5 bases and J 0 bases, with 14 bases left between them. Germline V CDR1 and CDR2: MNHNS, SASEGT. Written as DNA, the CDR3 is TGTGCCAGCAGTTTGGTGGGCCCCAGCTCCTACGAGCAGTACTTC. Residues: CASSLVGPSSYEQYF.

V is TRBV7-9 and J is TRBJ2-7, with D maybe TRBD1 (5 bases). The length of the CDR3 is 13 residues. Germline V CDR1 and CDR2: SEHNR, FQNEAQ (reference sequence). With 2 bases removed from V and 6 bases from J, the gap between germline ends came to 11 bases. CDR3 amino acids: CASSLTIGAEQYF. The CDR3 DNA reads as TGTGCCAGCAGCTTAACCATAGGGGCCGAGCAGTACTTC. Combining the CDR3 with reference TRBV7-9 and TRBJ2-7 gives the whole variable domain DTGVSQNPRHKITKRGQNVTFRCDPISEHNRLYWYRQTLGQGPEFLTYFQNEAQLEKSRLLSDRFSAERPKGSFSTLEIQRTEQGDSAMYLCASSLTIGAEQYFGPGTRLTVT.